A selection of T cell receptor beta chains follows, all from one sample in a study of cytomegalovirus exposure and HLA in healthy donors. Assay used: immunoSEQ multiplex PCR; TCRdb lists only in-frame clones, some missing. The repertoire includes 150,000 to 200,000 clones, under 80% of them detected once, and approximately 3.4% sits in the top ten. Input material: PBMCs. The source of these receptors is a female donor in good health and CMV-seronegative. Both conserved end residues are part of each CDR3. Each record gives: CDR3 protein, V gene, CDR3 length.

cdr3_aa: CASTPGQAPYEQYF; v_call: TRBV5-1; cdr3_length: 14
cdr3_aa: CASRAPFRQGPGNTIYF; v_call: TRBV11-2; cdr3_length: 17
cdr3_aa: CASAPDWQGNEQFF; v_call: TRBV7-7; cdr3_length: 14
cdr3_aa: CASHAWTGSSNQPQHF; v_call: TRBV6-6; cdr3_length: 16
cdr3_aa: CASSQTGRGQYF; v_call: TRBV27; cdr3_length: 12
cdr3_aa: CASRISGASAEAFF; v_call: TRBV25-1; cdr3_length: 14
cdr3_aa: CSVATSGASTDTQYF; v_call: TRBV29-1; cdr3_length: 15
cdr3_aa: CASSFYGTLHSGANVLTF; v_call: TRBV28; cdr3_length: 18
cdr3_aa: CRSRTSGIENIQYF; v_call: TRBV29-1; cdr3_length: 14
cdr3_aa: CASSLEDRGVYEQYF; v_call: TRBV5-5; cdr3_length: 15
cdr3_aa: CASSMGQGGDTEAFF; v_call: TRBV11-3; cdr3_length: 15
cdr3_aa: CASSIEDRGHTEAFF; v_call: TRBV19; cdr3_length: 15
cdr3_aa: CASGRGGEGSEQYF; v_call: TRBV6-5; cdr3_length: 14
cdr3_aa: CASSLREGIEKLFF; v_call: TRBV5-6; cdr3_length: 14
cdr3_aa: CASSIGARVDEKLFF; v_call: TRBV19; cdr3_length: 15
cdr3_aa: CASSIEARGPDTQYF; v_call: TRBV19; cdr3_length: 15
cdr3_aa: CAWTRGFDQPQHF; v_call: TRBV30; cdr3_length: 13
cdr3_aa: CASSFQRAGAGELFF; v_call: TRBV5-4; cdr3_length: 15
cdr3_aa: CASSLVTTSGRIDPGELFF; v_call: TRBV7-2; cdr3_length: 19
cdr3_aa: CASSFQGSATNEKLFF; v_call: TRBV5-7; cdr3_length: 16
cdr3_aa: CAWSTGSGQPQHF; v_call: TRBV30; cdr3_length: 13
cdr3_aa: CASSQWTGDYEQYF; v_call: TRBV4-3; cdr3_length: 14
cdr3_aa: CASSLQGRLSGANVLTF; v_call: TRBV27; cdr3_length: 17
cdr3_aa: CASSYRTALAQYF; v_call: TRBV6-5; cdr3_length: 13
cdr3_aa: CASKRGVGNQPQHF; v_call: TRBV19; cdr3_length: 14
cdr3_aa: CASSFDQKSRGGGTEAFF; v_call: TRBV5-1; cdr3_length: 18
cdr3_aa: CARQTSGVSYEQYF; v_call: TRBV12-1; cdr3_length: 14
cdr3_aa: CASSLFIGVQYF; v_call: TRBV7-2; cdr3_length: 12
cdr3_aa: CANRGEGLHRNEQFF; v_call: TRBV2; cdr3_length: 15
cdr3_aa: CASSLAGTVSYEQYF; v_call: TRBV5-5; cdr3_length: 15
cdr3_aa: CASSDTKNTEAFF; v_call: TRBV9; cdr3_length: 13
cdr3_aa: CASGPGTSGMQTQYF; v_call: TRBV28; cdr3_length: 15
cdr3_aa: CASSSDSHEQYF; v_call: TRBV7-6; cdr3_length: 12
cdr3_aa: CASSIDRGGRRGNQPQHF; v_call: TRBV19; cdr3_length: 18
cdr3_aa: CASSRQGIDTEAFF; v_call: TRBV28; cdr3_length: 14
cdr3_aa: CASSLRGTYNSPLHF; v_call: TRBV5-8; cdr3_length: 15
cdr3_aa: CASSLETSGVYEQYF; v_call: TRBV11-1; cdr3_length: 15
cdr3_aa: CASSKTSGEAYEQYF; v_call: TRBV5-1; cdr3_length: 15
cdr3_aa: CASSLALAPRELFF; v_call: TRBV5-1; cdr3_length: 14
cdr3_aa: CASRAPNQPQHF; v_call: TRBV6-5; cdr3_length: 12
cdr3_aa: CASSRTDQNTGELFF; v_call: TRBV18; cdr3_length: 15
cdr3_aa: CASSIGGRSGNTIYF; v_call: TRBV19; cdr3_length: 15
cdr3_aa: CASSFFGQGYEQYF; v_call: TRBV28; cdr3_length: 14
cdr3_aa: CASNIDRAGNEKLFF; v_call: TRBV2; cdr3_length: 15
cdr3_aa: CAWSVPGGNTEAFF; v_call: TRBV30; cdr3_length: 14
cdr3_aa: CASSVDRGTGELFF; v_call: TRBV6-5; cdr3_length: 14
cdr3_aa: CASSSHGSQETQYF; v_call: TRBV11-2; cdr3_length: 14
cdr3_aa: CASSLQGYDSYEQYF; v_call: TRBV7-6; cdr3_length: 15
cdr3_aa: CASSPGEGPRYTF; v_call: TRBV28; cdr3_length: 13
cdr3_aa: CSVLNLNEKLFF; v_call: TRBV29-1; cdr3_length: 12
cdr3_aa: CASSARTAYNSPLHF; v_call: TRBV11-2; cdr3_length: 15
cdr3_aa: CASTPGVVTEAFF; v_call: TRBV5-4; cdr3_length: 13